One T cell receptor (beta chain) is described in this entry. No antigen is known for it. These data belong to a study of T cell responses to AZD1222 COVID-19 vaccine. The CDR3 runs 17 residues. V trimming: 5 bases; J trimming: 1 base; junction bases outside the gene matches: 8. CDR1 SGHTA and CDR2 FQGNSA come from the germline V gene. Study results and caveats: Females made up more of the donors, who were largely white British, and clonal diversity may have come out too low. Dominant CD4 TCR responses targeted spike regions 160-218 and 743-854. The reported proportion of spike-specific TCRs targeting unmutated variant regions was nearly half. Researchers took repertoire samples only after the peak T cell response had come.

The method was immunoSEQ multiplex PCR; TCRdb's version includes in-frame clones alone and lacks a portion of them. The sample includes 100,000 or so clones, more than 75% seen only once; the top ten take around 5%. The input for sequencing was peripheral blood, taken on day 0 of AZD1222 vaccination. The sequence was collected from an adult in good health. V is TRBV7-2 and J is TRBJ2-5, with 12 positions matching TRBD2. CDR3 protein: CASSRTSGTIPQETQYF. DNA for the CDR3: TGTGCCAGCAGCCGGACTAGCGGGACCATTCCCCAAGAGACCCAGTACTTC.